The 14 T cell receptor beta chains given below trace back to one sample, sequenced in a study of T cells after yellow fever vaccination. Each CDR3 protein gets one entry after TCRdb re-called the 5' RACE reads with MiXCR. Here the sample spans a few hundred thousand distinct CDR3 sequences, approximately 3.6% being singletons. The input for sequencing was PBMCs, taken 15 days after the yellow fever booster vaccination. The receptors stem from a man between 18 and 29 years old who received the YFV17D yellow fever vaccine.

This clonotype has ten or more counts. The V call is TRBV3-1, the J call TRBJ1-2; TRBD1 is a possible D gene (6 bases). This CDR3 is 14 amino acids long. V dropped 3 bases and J dropped 5 bases, with 13 bases sitting between them. From germline, CDR1 is LGHDT and CDR2 YNNKEL (reference sequence). CDR3 amino acids: CASSQAPQGYGYTF. CDR3 DNA sequence: TGTGCCAGCAGCCAGGCCCCACAGGGTTATGGCTACACCTTC.

This clonotype has at least ten counts. The rearrangement links TRBV3-1 to TRBJ2-2; D possibly corresponds to TRBD1 (5 bases). The CDR3 loop spans 14 amino acids. The germline gives CDR1 LGHDT, CDR2 YNNKEL (reference sequence). V was pared by 0 bases and J by 7 bases, with 9 bases between. Here the CDR3 reads CASSQDKGFGELFF. Written as DNA, the CDR3 is TGTGCCAGCAGCCAAGATAAGGGGTTCGGGGAGCTGTTTTTT.

This clonotype was observed at least ten times. The chain carries TRBV7-8 and TRBJ2-5, with D possibly being TRBD2 (6 bases). This CDR3 has 14 residues. With 6 bases removed from V and 5 bases from J, the gap between germline ends came to 16 bases. Germline loops: CDR1 SGHVS, CDR2 FQNEAQ. CDR3 bases: TGTGCCAGCAGACACCCGGTCGGAGGGGAGACCCAGTACTTC. Encoded protein: CASRHPVGGETQYF.

This clonotype showed up many times. The chain uses TRBV24-1 and TRBJ2-3; D perhaps matches TRBD1 (6 bases). This CDR3 is 16 amino acids long. Between the trimmed V and J ends, which lost 1 base and 5 bases, there was a span of 15 bases. Germline V gene data show CDR1 as KGHDR and CDR2 as SFDVKD. In nucleotides, the CDR3 is TGTGCCACCAGTGATTTCTCGGGACAAGGGGGAGATACGCAGTATTTT. This gives the protein CATSDFSGQGGDTQYF.

This clonotype was recorded at least ten times. This chain joins TRBV7-2 and TRBJ2-3; D not resolved. With 3 bases removed from V and 2 bases from J, the gap between germline ends came to 9 bases. Germline V lookup: CDR1 SGHTA, CDR2 FQGNSA. The CDR3 runs 14 residues. In nucleotides, the CDR3 is TGTGCCAGCAGCTTGAGGAGAACCACAGATACGCAGTATTTT. Translating it yields CASSLRRTTDTQYF. Looking up the rest from reference TRBV7-2 and TRBJ2-3 gives the full variable domain: GAGVSQSPSNKVTEKGKDVELRCDPISGHTALYWYRQSLGQGLEFLIYFQGNSAPDKSGLPSDRFSAERTGGSVSTLTIQRTQQEDSAVYLCASSLRRTTDTQYFGPGTRLTVL.

This clonotype was counted many times. The chain employs TRBV5-5 and TRBJ2-7, with D perhaps matching TRBD1 (7 bases). V was shortened by 1 base and J by 5 bases, with 22 bases between the two germline ends. In germline, CDR1 is SGHKS, CDR2 YYEKEE (reference sequence). The CDR3 is made up of 17 amino acids. CDR3 sequence: CASSLKGGRGRSNEQYV. Here the CDR3 DNA reads TGTGCCAGCAGCTTGAAGGGGGGAAGGGGGCGAAGTAACGAGCAGTACGTC.

At least ten counts were recorded for this clonotype. The rearrangement links TRBV11-2 to TRBJ2-3, with TRBD1 identical over 7 bases. The CDR3 consists of 14 residues. V lost 5 bases, J lost 2 bases, and 4 bases stayed unmatched. CDR1 and CDR2 from the germline V gene are SGHAT and FQNNGV. The CDR3 DNA reads as TGTGCCAGCAGCCAGGACAGGACCACAGATACGCAGTATTTT. Encoded protein: CASSQDRTTDTQYF.

Notes on this clonotype: A clone one base away is much larger, so this may be a read error. J is TRBJ2-6 and V is TRBV7-6; 8 nucleotides agree with TRBD2. This CDR3 comprises 16 residues. The germline gives CDR1 SGHVS, CDR2 FNYEAQ. CDR3 nucleotide sequence: TGTGCCAGCAGCCCCCGGGGGGGGGCTGGGGGCAACGTCCTGACTTTC. Translating gives CASSPRGGAGGNVLTF.

This clonotype has at least ten counts. The chain uses TRBV20-1 and TRBJ2-7; 9 nucleotides line up with TRBD1. CDR3 length: 12 amino acids. Germline trimming cut 6 bases from V and 3 bases from J; bases unmatched to any gene: 3. Looked up from germline, CDR1 is DFQATT and CDR2 is SNEGSKA (reference sequence). CDR3 residues: CSAGGQGYEQYF. DNA for the CDR3: TGCAGTGCGGGGGGACAGGGCTACGAGCAGTACTTC.

There are many counts of this clonotype. The chain joins TRBV11-2 to TRBJ2-1; D gene ambiguous. V lost 3 bases and J lost 2, with 8 bases in between. Germline V gene lookup returns CDR1 SGHAT and CDR2 FQNNGV. CDR3 length: 14 residues. The CDR3 sequence is CASSLTAPYNEQFF. In DNA form, the CDR3 reads TGTGCCAGCAGCTTGACTGCGCCCTACAATGAGCAGTTCTTC.

This clonotype was recorded many times. As DNA, the CDR3 is TGTGCCAGCAAATACGGAGGGAATTCACCCCTCCACTTT. Translating gives CASKYGGNSPLHF. The gene calls are TRBV5-6 and TRBJ1-6; D remains ambiguous. V lost 6 bases and J 7 bases, leaving 11 bases between the germline ends. The CDR3 loop spans 13 amino acids. Germline V lookup: CDR1 SGHDT, CDR2 YYEEEE.

The table lists this clonotype with many counts. This chain joins TRBV7-8 and TRBJ2-2, with TRBD2 matching 9 bases. This CDR3 contains 15 residues. The V and J ends lost 7 bases and 6 bases, in that order; junction bases with no gene match: 9. From germline, CDR1 is SGHVS and CDR2 FQNEAQ. CDR3 protein: CASTQRGAGAGELFF. The CDR3 DNA sequence: TGTGCCAGCACCCAGCGGGGGGCCGGGGCCGGGGAGCTGTTTTTT.

This clonotype was recorded many times. V is TRBV5-1 and J is TRBJ2-5; perhaps TRBD2 as D (5 bases). Germline CDR1 and CDR2: SGHRS and YFSETQ. V gave up 0 bases and J gave up 5 bases, with 14 bases separating them. The CDR3 has 15 amino acids. The CDR3 DNA reads as TGCGCCAGCAGCTTGGTTGGGCGTGAGGGTGAGACCCAGTACTTC. Encoded protein: CASSLVGREGETQYF.

This clonotype was counted many times. The chain employs TRBV7-9 and TRBJ1-2; 7 positions agree with TRBD1. The CDR3 runs 16 residues. Germline-derived CDR1 and CDR2 are SEHNR and FQNEAQ (reference sequence). J gave up 8 bases and V 3 bases, and 15 bases lay outside the gene matches. For the CDR3, the DNA is TGTGCCAGCAGCTTTGGTGACAGGGAAATCAGTCAGGGCTACACCTTC. This codes for CASSFGDREISQGYTF.